This TCR beta chain emerged from a study of T cells in Graves' hyperthyroidism and ophthalmopathy. Study-level results: In blood, most of the thyroid clonotypes expanded above 0.001 were also present. Ophthalmopathy onset followed model prediction by a median about six months.

The CDR3 length is 13 residues. Germline V gene lookup returns CDR1 MDHEN and CDR2 SYDVKM. V was pared by 10 bases and J by 0 bases, with 12 bases between. Thyroid ultrasound and orbital computed tomography, with clinical symptoms and serum thyroxine and TRAb, informed diagnoses. The CDR3 regions of TCR beta were amplified from RNA transcripts. An initial round of RT-PCR targeting the TCR CDR3 relied on the HTBI primer set. TCRdb re-analysed the multiplex PCR reads in MiXCR, keeping a single row per CDR3 protein. The repertoire holds roughly 510,000 distinct CDR3 sequences, with 46% as singletons. This clonotype appeared a few times. The antigen is undetermined.

What was sequenced was peripheral blood or thyroid tissue (not recorded which). V and J are TRBV28 and TRBJ1-1; D possibly corresponds to TRBD1 (6 bases). This TCR derives from an adult woman with Graves' disease, either hyperthyroidism or ophthalmopathy (not recorded which). CDR3: CATTWGLNTEAFF. The CDR3 nucleotides read TGTGCCACCACATGGGGGCTGAACACTGAAGCTTTCTTT.